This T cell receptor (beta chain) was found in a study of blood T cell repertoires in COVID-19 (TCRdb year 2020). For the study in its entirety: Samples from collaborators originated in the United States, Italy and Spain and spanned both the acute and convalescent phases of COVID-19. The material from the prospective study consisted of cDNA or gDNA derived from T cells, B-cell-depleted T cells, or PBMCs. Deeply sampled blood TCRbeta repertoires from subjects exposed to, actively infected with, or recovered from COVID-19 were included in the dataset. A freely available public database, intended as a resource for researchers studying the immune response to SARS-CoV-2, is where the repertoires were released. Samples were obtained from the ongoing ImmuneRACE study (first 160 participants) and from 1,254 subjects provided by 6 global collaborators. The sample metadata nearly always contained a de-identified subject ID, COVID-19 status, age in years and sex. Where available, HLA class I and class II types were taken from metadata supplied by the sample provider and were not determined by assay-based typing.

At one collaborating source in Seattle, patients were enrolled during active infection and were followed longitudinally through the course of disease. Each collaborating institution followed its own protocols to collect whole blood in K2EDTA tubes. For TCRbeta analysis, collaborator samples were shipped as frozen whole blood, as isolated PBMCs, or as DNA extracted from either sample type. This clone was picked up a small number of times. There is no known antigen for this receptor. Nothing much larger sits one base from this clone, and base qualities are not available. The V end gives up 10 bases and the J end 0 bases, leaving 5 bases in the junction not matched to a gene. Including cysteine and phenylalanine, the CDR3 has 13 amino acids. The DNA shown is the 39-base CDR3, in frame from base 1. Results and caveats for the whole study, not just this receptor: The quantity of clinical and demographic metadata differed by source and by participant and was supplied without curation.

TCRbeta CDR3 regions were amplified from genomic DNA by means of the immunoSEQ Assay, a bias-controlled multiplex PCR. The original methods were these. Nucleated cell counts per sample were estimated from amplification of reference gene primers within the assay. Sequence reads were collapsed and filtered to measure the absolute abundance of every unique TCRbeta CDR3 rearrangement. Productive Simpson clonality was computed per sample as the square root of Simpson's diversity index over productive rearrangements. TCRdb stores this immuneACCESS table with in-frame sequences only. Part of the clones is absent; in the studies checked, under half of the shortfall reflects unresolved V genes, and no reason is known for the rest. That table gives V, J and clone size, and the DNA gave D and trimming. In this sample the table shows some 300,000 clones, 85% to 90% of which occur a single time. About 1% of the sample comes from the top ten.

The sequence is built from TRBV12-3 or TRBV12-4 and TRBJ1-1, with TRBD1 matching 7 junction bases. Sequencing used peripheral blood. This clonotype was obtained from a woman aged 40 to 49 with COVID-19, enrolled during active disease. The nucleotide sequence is TGTGCCACCTCGGGACAGCTGAACACTGAAGCTTTCTTT. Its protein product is CATSGQLNTEAFF.